These 10 T cell receptor beta chains were sequenced from one sample in a study of shared clonotypes between healthy human individuals. Only in-frame clones appear in the TCRdb table, and some are missing; sequencing was by immunoSEQ multiplex PCR. Among 2 million to 2.5 million clones listed, more than 85% were seen once. Naive CD8 cells lacked CD45RO, underwent positive selection for CCR7 and left out terminally differentiated effector memory CD45RA+ cells. Sequencing was carried out using naive CD8+ T cells from PBMCs. The receptors here all came from a man between 18 and 35 years old in good health. Some clones in this sample may be carry-over from other donors' samples.

This clone was counted a few times. The rearrangement uses TRBV9 and TRBJ1-4, with 7 bases identical to TRBD1. The CDR3 sequence is 14 residues long. After removal of 4 bases from V and 10 bases from J, the junction contained 10 bases not matched to a gene. The V gene's germline CDR1 is SGDLS and CDR2 YYNGEE. The DNA of the CDR3 is TGTGCCAGCAGCTCAGGGGGATCCCCCGGAAAACTGTTTTTT. Its translation is CASSSGGSPGKLFF.

The rearrangement uses TRBV19 and TRBJ1-5; 7 bases map to TRBD1. The CDR3 is made up of 15 amino acids. Germline assignment: CDR1 LNHDA and CDR2 SQIVND (reference sequence). Germline trimming cut 9 bases from V and 0 bases from J; bases unmatched to any gene: 8. CDR3 in amino acids: CASRGGANSNQPQHF. CDR3 in DNA: TGTGCCAGCAGGGGGGGGGCAAATAGCAATCAGCCCCAGCATTTT.

The V gene is TRBV5-6, the J gene TRBJ2-5; D remains ambiguous. The CDR3 totals 15 residues. The germline CDR1 and CDR2 sequences are SGHDT and YYEEEE. Trimming took 5 bases from V and 3 from J, leaving 17 bases between them. CDR3 DNA sequence: TGTGCCAGCAGGGGGTATAGGAGAGTAAAAGAGACCCAGTACTTC. Protein: CASRGYRRVKETQYF.

V gene TRBV29-1 combines with J gene TRBJ2-5; 8 nucleotides align to TRBD2. This CDR3 has 16 amino acids. V was clipped by 2 bases and J by 1 base; unmatched bases: 9. Looked up from germline, CDR1 is SQVTM and CDR2 is ANQGSEA. The chain's CDR3 is CSVERADSGVQETQYF. The CDR3, as DNA: TGCAGCGTTGAACGAGCGGATAGCGGGGTCCAAGAGACCCAGTACTTC.

The chain links TRBV29-1 to TRBJ1-2; D uncertain. This CDR3 contains 11 residues. The V end was cut by 8 bases, the J end by 7 bases, with 14 bases between. CDR1 is SQVTM, CDR2 ANQGSEA, per germline. The CDR3 nucleotides read TGCAGCTCCTTGGACGGCCGTGGCTACACCTTC. This codes for CSSLDGRGYTF. The full variable domain, in which reference TRBV29-1 and TRBJ1-2 provide the parts outside the CDR3, is SAVISQKPSRDICQRGTSLTIQCQVDSQVTMMFWYRQQPGQSLTLIATANQGSEATYESGFVIDKFPISRPNLTFSTLTVSNMSPEDSSIYLCSSLDGRGYTFGSGTRLTVV.

This clone was seen a few times. J is TRBJ2-7 and V is TRBV27; D not resolved. The CDR3 is 13 residues long. Trimming left V 6 bases short and J 3 bases short, with 12 bases between. The V gene's germline CDR1 is MNHEY and CDR2 SMNVEV (reference sequence). This CDR3 is CASSSGLFYEQYF. DNA for the CDR3: TGTGCCAGCAGCTCCGGGCTCTTCTACGAGCAGTACTTC.

The chain recombines TRBV28 with TRBJ2-7; TRBD1 matches 9 bases. CDR1 is MDHEN and CDR2 is SYDVKM in the germline V gene. V was clipped by 6 bases and J by 4 bases; unmatched bases: 10. CDR3 length equals 15 residues. The CDR3 sequence is CASSNVGDRVYEQYF. The DNA of the CDR3 is TGTGCCAGCAGCAATGTTGGGGACAGGGTTTACGAGCAGTACTTC.

The chain employs TRBV9 and TRBJ1-3, with TRBD1 as a possible D gene (6 bases). This CDR3 spans 14 amino acids. V dropped 7 bases and J dropped 2 bases, with 13 bases sitting between them. Germline-derived CDR1 and CDR2 are SGDLS and YYNGEE. The DNA for the CDR3 is TGTGCCAGCGCCCCCCGGGGGCCTGGAAACACCATATATTTT. It codes for CASAPRGPGNTIYF.

Points on this clone: In the same sample, other DNA sequences code for this CDR3. This chain connects TRBV27 to TRBJ2-7; a weak D match, TRBD1 (6 bases). The CDR3 sequence is 13 residues long. CDR1 MNHEY and CDR2 SMNVEV come from the germline V gene (reference sequence). V dropped 4 bases and J dropped 2 bases, with 9 bases sitting between them. CDR3 protein: CASSYRVAYEQYF. As DNA, the CDR3 is TGTGCCAGCAGTTACAGGGTAGCCTACGAGCAGTACTTC.

The gene calls are TRBV2 and TRBJ2-1, with D perhaps TRBD2 (6 bases). Germline V gene data show CDR1 as SNHLY and CDR2 as FYNNEI. This CDR3 comprises 14 residues. V lost 5 bases, J lost 5 bases, and 13 bases lay in between. The DNA of the CDR3 is TGTGCCAGCAGTACAGTCACTAGCCACAATGAGCAGTTCTTC. It is translated as CASSTVTSHNEQFF.